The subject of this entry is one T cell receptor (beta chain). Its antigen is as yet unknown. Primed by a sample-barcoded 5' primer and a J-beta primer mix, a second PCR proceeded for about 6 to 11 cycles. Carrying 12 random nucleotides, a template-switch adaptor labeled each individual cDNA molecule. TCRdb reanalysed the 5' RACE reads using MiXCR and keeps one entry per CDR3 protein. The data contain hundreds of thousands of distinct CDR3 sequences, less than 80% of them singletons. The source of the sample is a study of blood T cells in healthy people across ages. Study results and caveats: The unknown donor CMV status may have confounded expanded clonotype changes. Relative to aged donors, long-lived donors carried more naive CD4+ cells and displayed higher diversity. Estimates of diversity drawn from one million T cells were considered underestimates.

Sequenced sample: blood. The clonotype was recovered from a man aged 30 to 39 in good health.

CDR3 residues: CASSLEGQGAYNEQFF. CDR3 DNA: TGTGCCAGCAGTTTAGAGGGGCAGGGGGCGTACAATGAGCAGTTCTTC. The chain joins TRBV12-3 or TRBV12-4 to TRBJ2-1; 8 bases map to TRBD1. Trimming removed 1 base from V and 4 bases from J; junction bases left unmatched: 6. This CDR3 is 16 amino acids long.